Given below is one T cell receptor (beta chain) in context. TCRdb's table, derived via immunoSEQ multiplex PCR, lists solely in-frame clones and lacks some. The sample yields around 450,000 clones, roughly 90% seen once. The sample belongs to a study of blood T cell repertoires in COVID-19. CDR3 length equals 12 residues. Germline CDR1 reads SGHAT; CDR2 reads FQNNGV. Between the trimmed V and J ends, which lost 6 bases and 6 bases, there was a span of 12 bases. The specimen was peripheral blood. The chain links TRBV11-2 to TRBJ2-7; D is ambiguous. The TCR sequence derives from a woman aged 25 to 39 with acute or convalescent COVID-19. CDR3 sequence (DNA): TGTGCCAGCAGGGAGCTTGGGTCCGAGCAGTACTTC. Its translation is CASRELGSEQYF.